The text below deals with one TCR beta chain. The sample comes from a study of blood T cell repertoires in COVID-19. Study details: The study drew acute and convalescent COVID-19 samples from the United States, Italy and Spain.

Sequencing used immunoSEQ multiplex PCR; TCRdb keeps in-frame clones, though not all of them. Among approximately 200,000 clones, roughly 85% were seen once, and the ten largest hold approximately 11%. The age range of participants was about 18 to 100 years, with residence in about two dozen US areas. Resolution of symptoms, clearance, or two negative PCRs was present in recovered Cohort 3 donors. CDR3 length: 14 residues. CDR1 LNHDA and CDR2 SQIVND come from the germline V gene (reference sequence). After removal of 5 bases from V and 7 bases from J, the junction contained 7 bases not matched to a gene.

This TCR derives from a man aged 25-45 years who had recovered from COVID-19. Sequencing was carried out using PBMCs or T cells enriched from blood (not recorded which). The V and J genes are TRBV19 and TRBJ1-5, with 8 bases matching TRBD1. In nucleotides, the CDR3 is TGTGCCAGTAGTCTTTCAGGGGGCAGCCAGCCCCAGCATTTT. It is translated as CASSLSGGSQPQHF.